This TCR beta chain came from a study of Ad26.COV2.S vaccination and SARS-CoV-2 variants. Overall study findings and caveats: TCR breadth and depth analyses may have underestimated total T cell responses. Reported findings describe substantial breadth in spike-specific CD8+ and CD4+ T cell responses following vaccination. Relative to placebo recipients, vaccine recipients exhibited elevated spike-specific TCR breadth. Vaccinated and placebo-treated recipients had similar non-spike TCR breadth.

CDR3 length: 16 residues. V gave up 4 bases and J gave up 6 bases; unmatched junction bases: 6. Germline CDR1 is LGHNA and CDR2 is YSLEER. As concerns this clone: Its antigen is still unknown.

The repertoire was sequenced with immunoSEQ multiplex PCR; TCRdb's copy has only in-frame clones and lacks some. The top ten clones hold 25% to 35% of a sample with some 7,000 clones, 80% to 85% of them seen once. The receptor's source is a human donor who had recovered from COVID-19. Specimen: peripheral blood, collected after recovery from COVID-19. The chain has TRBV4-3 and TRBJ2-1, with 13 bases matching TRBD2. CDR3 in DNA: TGCGCCAGCAGCCGGACTAGCGGGGGCCTCGTCAATGAGCAGTTCTTC. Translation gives CASSRTSGGLVNEQFF.